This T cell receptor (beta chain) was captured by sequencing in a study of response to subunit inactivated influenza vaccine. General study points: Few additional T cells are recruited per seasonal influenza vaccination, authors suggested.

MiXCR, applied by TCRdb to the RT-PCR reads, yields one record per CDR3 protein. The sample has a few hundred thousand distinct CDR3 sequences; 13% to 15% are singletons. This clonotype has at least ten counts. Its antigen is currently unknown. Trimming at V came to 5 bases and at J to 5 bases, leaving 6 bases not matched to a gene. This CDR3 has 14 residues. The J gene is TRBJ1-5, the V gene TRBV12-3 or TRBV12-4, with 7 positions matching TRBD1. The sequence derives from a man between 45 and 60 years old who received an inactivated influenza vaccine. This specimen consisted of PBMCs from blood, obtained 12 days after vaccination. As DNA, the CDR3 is TGTGCCAGCAGTCACGACAGGGTACATCAGCCCCAGCATTTT. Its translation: CASSHDRVHQPQHF.